This record looks at one TCR beta chain sequence and its context. Study processing details: It was from reference gene primer amplification that nucleated cell counts were estimated. Clones were sequenced by immunoSEQ multiplex PCR, and TCRdb holds only the in-frame ones, with some missing. V and J calls and clone size are given by that table; D and trimming were obtained from the DNA. Of about 330,000 clones in the sample, 80% to 90% were seen once. The data belong to a study of blood T cell repertoires in COVID-19. Those enrolled, adults aged roughly 18 to 90 years, came from 24 US areas. The recovered donors of Cohort 3 showed two negative PCRs, clearance, or symptom resolution. The germline V and J ends were trimmed by 3 bases and 0 bases, with 19 bases remaining between them. The germline V gene has CDR1 SNHLY and CDR2 FYNNEI. The CDR3 totals 18 residues.

This sequence originates from a man aged 25 to 40 who had recovered from COVID-19. V and J are TRBV2 and TRBJ2-3; perhaps TRBD2 as D (5 bases). Sequenced sample: PBMCs or T cells enriched from blood (not recorded which). CDR3 sequence reads: CASSDTSTNLRSTDTQYF. For the CDR3, the DNA is TGTGCCAGCAGTGACACTAGTACCAATCTCCGGAGCACAGATACGCAGTATTTT. Full variable domain (remainder filled in from reference TRBV2 and TRBJ2-3): EPEVTQTPSHQVTQMGQEVILRCVPISNHLYFYWYRQILGQKVEFLVSFYNNEISEKSEIFDDQFSVERPDGSNFTLKIRSTKLEDSAMYFCASSDTSTNLRSTDTQYFGPGTRLTVL.